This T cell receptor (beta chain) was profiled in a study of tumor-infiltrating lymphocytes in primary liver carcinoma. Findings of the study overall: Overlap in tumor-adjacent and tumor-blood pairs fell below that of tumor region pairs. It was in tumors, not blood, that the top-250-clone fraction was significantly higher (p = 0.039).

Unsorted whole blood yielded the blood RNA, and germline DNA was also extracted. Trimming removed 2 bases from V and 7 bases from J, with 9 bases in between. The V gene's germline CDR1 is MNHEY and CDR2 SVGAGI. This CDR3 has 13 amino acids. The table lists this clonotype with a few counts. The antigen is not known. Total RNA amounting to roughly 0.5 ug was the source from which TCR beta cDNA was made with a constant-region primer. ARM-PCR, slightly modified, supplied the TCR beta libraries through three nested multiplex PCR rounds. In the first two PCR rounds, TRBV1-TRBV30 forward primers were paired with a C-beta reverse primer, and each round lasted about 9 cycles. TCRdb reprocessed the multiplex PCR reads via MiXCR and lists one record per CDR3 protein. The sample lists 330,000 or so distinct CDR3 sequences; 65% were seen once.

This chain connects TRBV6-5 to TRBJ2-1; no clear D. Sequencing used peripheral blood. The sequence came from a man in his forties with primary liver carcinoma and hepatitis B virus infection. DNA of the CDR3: TGTGCCAGCAGTTACCTGGAGAGGAATGAGCAGTTCTTC. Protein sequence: CASSYLERNEQFF.